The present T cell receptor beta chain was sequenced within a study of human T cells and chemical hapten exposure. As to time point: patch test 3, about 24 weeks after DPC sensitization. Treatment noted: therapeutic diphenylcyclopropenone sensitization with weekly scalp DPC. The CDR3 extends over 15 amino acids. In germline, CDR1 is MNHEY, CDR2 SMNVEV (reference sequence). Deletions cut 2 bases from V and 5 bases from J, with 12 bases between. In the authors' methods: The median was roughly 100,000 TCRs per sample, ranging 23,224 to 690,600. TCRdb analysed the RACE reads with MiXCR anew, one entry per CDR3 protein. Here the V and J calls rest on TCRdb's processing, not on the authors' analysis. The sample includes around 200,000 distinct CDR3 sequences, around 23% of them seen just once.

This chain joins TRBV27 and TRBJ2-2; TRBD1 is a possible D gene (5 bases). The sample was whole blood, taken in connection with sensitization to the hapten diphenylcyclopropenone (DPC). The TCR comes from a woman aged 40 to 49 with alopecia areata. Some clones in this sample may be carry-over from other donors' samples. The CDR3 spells CASSLRQGGTGELFF. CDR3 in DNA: TGTGCCAGCAGTTTACGCCAGGGTGGTACCGGGGAGCTGTTTTTT.